The rows below give T cell receptor beta chains drawn from one sample of a study of a mutant IDH1 vaccine in newly diagnosed glioma. No antigens are known for them. Libraries were prepared by immunoSEQ multiplex PCR; TCRdb keeps only in-frame clonotypes and omits some of them. The data hold around 52,000 clones, with around four fifths observed a single time. This specimen was PBMCs, taken from a glioma patient whose treatment included an IDH1 peptide vaccine. The receptors originated from a woman aged 40 to 49 with glioma. The CDR3 runs from the conserved cysteine through the conserved F or W. Clone size, where shown, is once, few, many, or a class for clones that have expanded.

>.|TRBV11-2|TRBJ2-3|12
CASSPRQGSQYF
>.|TRBV6-6|TRBJ1-6|13
CASSYTPSSPLHF
>.|TRBV5-4|TRBJ2-5|15
CASSAGDRVEETQYF
>.|TRBV10-3|TRBJ1-5|15
CAISQGGDSNQPQHF
>few|TRBV9|TRBJ1-5|13
CASSVGLNQPQHF
>few|TRBV6-1|TRBJ2-7|15
CASSEWGQLGWEQYF
>.|TRBV5-1|TRBJ1-1|14
CASSLEPGNTEAFF
>.|TRBV7-2|TRBJ2-7|13
CASSLERVYEQYF
>.|TRBV19|TRBJ1-2|15
CASSTSGQALYGYTF
>.|TRBV2|TRBJ2-1|13
CASSYEAYNEQFF
>.|TRBV5-1|TRBJ2-2|14
CASTPRPDTGELFF
>.|TRBV30|TRBJ1-3|13
CAWSVVGGNTIYF
>.|TRBV29-1|TRBJ2-7|12
CSVEDRGYEQYF
>.|TRBV6-4|TRBJ1-3|13
CASSDGPGNTIYF
>once|TRBV2|TRBJ2-3|15
CASGTGTVFLDTQYF
>.|TRBV5-4|TRBJ2-7|13
CASSAGRRDEQYF
>.|TRBV5-6|TRBJ2-7|14
CASWGGVSKYEQYF
>.|TRBV5-8|TRBJ2-7|12
CASSRGTGEQYF
>.|TRBV19|TRBJ1-1|13
CASSVDRNTEAFF
>.|TRBV5-1|TRBJ1-3|15
CASSPAGPAGNTIYF
>.|TRBV9|TRBJ2-5|15
CASSTLGGLQETQYF
>.|TRBV2|TRBJ2-7|15
CASSERVGTSYEQYF
>.|TRBV7-9|TRBJ1-4|14
CASRELVGSEKLFF
>.|TRBV12-5|TRBJ1-1|13
CASGLDQGPEAFF